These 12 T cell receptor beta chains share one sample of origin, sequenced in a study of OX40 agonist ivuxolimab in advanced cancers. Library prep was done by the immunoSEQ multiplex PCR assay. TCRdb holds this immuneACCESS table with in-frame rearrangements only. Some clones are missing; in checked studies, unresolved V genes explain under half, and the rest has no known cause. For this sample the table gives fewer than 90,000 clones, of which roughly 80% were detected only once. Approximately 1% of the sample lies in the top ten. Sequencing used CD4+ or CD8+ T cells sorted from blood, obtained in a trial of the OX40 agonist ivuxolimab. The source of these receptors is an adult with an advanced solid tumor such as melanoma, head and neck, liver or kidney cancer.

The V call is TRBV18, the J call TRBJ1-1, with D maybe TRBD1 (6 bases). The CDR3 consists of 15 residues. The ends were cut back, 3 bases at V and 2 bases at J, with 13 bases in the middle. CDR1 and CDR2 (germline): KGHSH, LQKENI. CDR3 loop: CASSPTDRVNTEAFF. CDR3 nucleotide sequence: TGTGCCAGCTCACCTACGGACAGAGTCAACACTGAAGCTTTCTTT.

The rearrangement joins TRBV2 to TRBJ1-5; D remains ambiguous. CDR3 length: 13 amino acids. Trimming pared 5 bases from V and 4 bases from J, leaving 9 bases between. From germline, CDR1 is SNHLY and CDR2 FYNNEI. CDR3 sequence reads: CASSYNRNQPQHF. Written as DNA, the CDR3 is TGTGCCAGCAGTTATAACAGAAATCAGCCCCAGCATTTT.

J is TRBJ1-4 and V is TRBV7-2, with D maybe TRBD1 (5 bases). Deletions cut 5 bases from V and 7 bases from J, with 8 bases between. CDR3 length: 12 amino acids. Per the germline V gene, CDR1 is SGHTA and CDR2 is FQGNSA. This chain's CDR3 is CASSQGGEKLFF. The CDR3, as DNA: TGTGCCAGCAGCCAGGGTGGTGAAAAACTGTTTTTT. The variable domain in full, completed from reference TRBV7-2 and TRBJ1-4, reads GAGVSQSPSNKVTEKGKDVELRCDPISGHTALYWYRQSLGQGLEFLIYFQGNSAPDKSGLPSDRFSAERTGGSVSTLTIQRTQQEDSAVYLCASSQGGEKLFFGSGTQLSVL.

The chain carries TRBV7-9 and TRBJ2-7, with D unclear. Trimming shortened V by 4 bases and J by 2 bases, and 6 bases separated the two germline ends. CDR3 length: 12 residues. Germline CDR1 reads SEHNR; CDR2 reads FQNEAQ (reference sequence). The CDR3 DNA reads TGTGCCAGCAGCTCAAACGCCTACGAGCAGTACTTC. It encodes CASSSNAYEQYF.

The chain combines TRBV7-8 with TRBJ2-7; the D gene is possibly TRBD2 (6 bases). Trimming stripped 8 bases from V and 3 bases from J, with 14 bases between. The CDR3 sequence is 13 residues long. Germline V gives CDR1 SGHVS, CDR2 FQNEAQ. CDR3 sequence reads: CASRTSRDYEQYF. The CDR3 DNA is TGTGCCAGCCGCACTAGCCGAGACTACGAGCAGTACTTC.

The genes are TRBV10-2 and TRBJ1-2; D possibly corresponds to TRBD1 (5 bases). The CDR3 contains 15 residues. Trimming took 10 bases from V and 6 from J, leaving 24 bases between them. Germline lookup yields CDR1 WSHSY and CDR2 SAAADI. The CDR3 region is CATTKGEQIYDGYTF. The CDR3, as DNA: TGCGCCACTACAAAAGGGGAACAGATTTATGATGGCTACACCTTC.

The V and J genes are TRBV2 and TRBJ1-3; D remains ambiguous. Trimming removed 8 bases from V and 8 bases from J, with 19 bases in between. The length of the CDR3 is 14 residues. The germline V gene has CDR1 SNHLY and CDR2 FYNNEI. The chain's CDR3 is CASQVQPHGDTIYF. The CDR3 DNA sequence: TGTGCCAGCCAAGTTCAGCCCCACGGGGACACCATATATTTT.

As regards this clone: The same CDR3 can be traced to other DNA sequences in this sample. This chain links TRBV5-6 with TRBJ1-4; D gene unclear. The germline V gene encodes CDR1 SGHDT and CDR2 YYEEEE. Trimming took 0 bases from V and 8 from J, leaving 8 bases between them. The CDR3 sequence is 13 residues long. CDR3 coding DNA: TGTGCCAGCAGCTTGGTCGGCGCAGAAAAACTGTTTTTT. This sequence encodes CASSLVGAEKLFF.

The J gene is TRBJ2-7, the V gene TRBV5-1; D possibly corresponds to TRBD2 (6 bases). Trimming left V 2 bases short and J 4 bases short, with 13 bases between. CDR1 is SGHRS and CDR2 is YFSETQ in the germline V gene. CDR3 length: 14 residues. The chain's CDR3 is CASSLTAGSYEQYF. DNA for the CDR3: TGCGCCAGCAGCTTAACGGCGGGGAGTTACGAGCAGTACTTC.

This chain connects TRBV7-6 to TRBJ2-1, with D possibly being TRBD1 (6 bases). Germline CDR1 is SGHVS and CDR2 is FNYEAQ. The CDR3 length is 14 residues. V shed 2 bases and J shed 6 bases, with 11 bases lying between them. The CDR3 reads CASSLQGPLNEQFF. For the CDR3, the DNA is TGTGCCAGCAGCTTACAGGGGCCCCTCAATGAGCAGTTCTTC. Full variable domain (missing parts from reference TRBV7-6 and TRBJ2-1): GAGVSQSPRYKVTKRGQDVALRCDPISGHVSLYWYRQALGQGPEFLTYFNYEAQQDKSGLPNDRFSAERPEGSISTLTIQRTEQRDSAMYRCASSLQGPLNEQFFGPGTRLTVL.

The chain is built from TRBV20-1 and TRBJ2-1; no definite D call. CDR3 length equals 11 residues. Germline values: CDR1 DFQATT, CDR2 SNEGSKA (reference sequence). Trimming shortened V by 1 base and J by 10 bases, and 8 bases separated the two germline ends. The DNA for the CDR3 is TGCAGTGCTAGAGCTGTTTTAGAGCAGTTCTTC. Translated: CSARAVLEQFF.

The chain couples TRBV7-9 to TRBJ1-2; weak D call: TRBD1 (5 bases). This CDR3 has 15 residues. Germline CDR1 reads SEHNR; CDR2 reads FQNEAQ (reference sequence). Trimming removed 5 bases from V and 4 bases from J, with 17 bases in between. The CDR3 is CASSPDSPIRYGYTF. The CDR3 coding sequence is TGTGCCAGCAGCCCAGACAGCCCGATCCGCTATGGCTACACCTTC.